Presented here are 8 T cell receptor beta chains from one specimen sequenced in a study of long-term antiretroviral therapy in people with HIV (dated 2022 in TCRdb). The immunoSEQ hsTCRB v3.0 assay was used at survey level resolution to sequence the TRB variable region. TCRdb limited this immuneACCESS table to in-frame rearrangements with V and J called. A share of clones is missing; checked studies link under half to unresolved V genes, and the rest is unexplained. The sample has fewer than 40,000 clones on record, roughly 90% of them singletons. About 4% of the sample belongs to the ten largest clones. Here the sequenced sample was unsorted PBMCs, taken just before starting antiretroviral therapy. The source of these receptors is a woman in her late teens or twenties with HIV.

The chain recombines TRBV28 with TRBJ2-1; no firm D call. This CDR3 is built from 16 residues. Germline loops: CDR1 MDHEN, CDR2 SYDVKM. Deletions cut 3 bases from V and 5 bases from J, with 17 bases between. DNA for the CDR3: TGTGCCAGCAGTTTTCTTCAGGATACGGCCCACAATGAGCAGTTCTTC. This encodes CASSFLQDTAHNEQFF.

This rearrangement joins TRBV5-4 to TRBJ2-7; D unresolved. Germline values: CDR1 SGHNT, CDR2 YYREEE (reference sequence). The CDR3 is made up of 12 amino acids. V lost 3 bases to trimming and J lost 1 base, with 5 bases between them. The CDR3 region is CASSSSSYEQYF. For the CDR3, the DNA is TGTGCCAGCAGCTCGTCATCCTACGAGCAGTACTTC.

The J gene is TRBJ2-2, the V gene TRBV29-1, with a possible D match to TRBD2 (6 bases). Between the trimmed V and J ends, which lost 3 bases and 5 bases, there was a span of 13 bases. The germline V gene encodes CDR1 SQVTM and CDR2 ANQGSEA. The CDR3 extends over 14 amino acids. The CDR3 reads CSVEIGSRTGELFF. DNA for the CDR3: TGCAGCGTTGAGATCGGGAGTCGGACCGGGGAGCTGTTTTTT.

In this sample, this clone turned up once. The rearrangement uses TRBV10-3 and TRBJ2-5, with 11 bases lining up with TRBD1. The germline gives CDR1 ENHRY, CDR2 SYGVKD. There are 18 residues in the CDR3. V lost 4 bases to trimming and J lost 9 bases; unmatched junction nucleotides: 19. As DNA, the CDR3 is TGTGCCATCAGTGTAGACACCGGGACAGGGGGACCCTTTTTGGCCCAGTACTTC. Translated, it gives CAISVDTGTGGPFLAQYF.

The rearrangement joins TRBV27 to TRBJ1-1, with TRBD1 as a possible D gene (6 bases). V was trimmed by 6 bases and J by 0 bases, leaving 17 bases between them. This CDR3 is built from 16 residues. Germline lookup yields CDR1 MNHEY and CDR2 SMNVEV (reference sequence). DNA for the CDR3: TGTGCCAGCAGGAAAGTACTCGGACAGATGAACACTGAAGCTTTCTTT. Its translation is CASRKVLGQMNTEAFF.

This chain uses TRBV11-2 with TRBJ2-1; D perhaps matches TRBD1 (5 bases). Germline assignment: CDR1 SGHAT and CDR2 FQNNGV. V was trimmed by 8 bases and J by 2 bases, leaving 16 bases between them. CDR3 length equals 15 residues. CDR3 sequence reads: CASSPRMTAYNEQFF. CDR3 in DNA: TGTGCCAGCTCACCTCGAATGACAGCCTACAATGAGCAGTTCTTC.

The V call is TRBV2, the J call TRBJ2-1; tentatively, D is TRBD1 (6 bases). The germline V gene encodes CDR1 SNHLY and CDR2 FYNNEI. V lost 3 bases and J 6 bases, leaving 18 bases between the germline ends. The CDR3 covers 16 residues. CDR3 DNA: TGTGCCAGCAGTGACCCTAGAGGACAGAAACCCAATGAGCAGTTCTTC. It specifies CASSDPRGQKPNEQFF.

The genes are TRBV6-5 and TRBJ1-1; weak D call: TRBD1 (6 bases). CDR3 size: 15 residues. CDR1 MNHEY and CDR2 SVGAGI come from the germline V gene. V was clipped by 10 bases and J by 2 bases, with 20 bases between them. CDR3: CATERNRVLNTEAFF. CDR3 nucleotides: TGTGCCACCGAAAGGAACAGGGTCTTAAACACTGAAGCTTTCTTT.